Sequencing of this TCR beta chain was carried out in a study of cytomegalovirus exposure and HLA in healthy donors. At the level of the study: Earlier, 100 million to 130 million unique TCR beta sequences were recovered from about 200 million T cells by an analysis.

Use of 60 Vbeta and 13 Jbeta primers characterized the PCR. The table came from immunoSEQ multiplex PCR; TCRdb's copy has only in-frame clones and leaves some out. This sample has approximately 150,000 clones, with roughly 70% found just once. This clone has a handful of counts. The antigen is undetermined. Its ends do not fully match the called genes, so a read error is possible. The CDR3 length is 12 residues. Germline loops: CDR1 SEHNR, CDR2 FQNEAQ (reference sequence). Whole-study results and caveats: A later analysis reported that several of the most significant clusters appeared to be linked to common viral pathogens, among them Epstein-Barr virus.

The rearrangement uses TRBV7-9 and TRBJ1-2; 7 bases are shared with TRBD1. The receptor was derived from a middle-aged woman in good health and CMV-seropositive. Material for sequencing was PBMCs. The CDR3 reads CASSFDREGYPF. CDR3 coding DNA: TGTGCCAGCAGCTTTGACAGGGAAGGCTACCCCTTC.